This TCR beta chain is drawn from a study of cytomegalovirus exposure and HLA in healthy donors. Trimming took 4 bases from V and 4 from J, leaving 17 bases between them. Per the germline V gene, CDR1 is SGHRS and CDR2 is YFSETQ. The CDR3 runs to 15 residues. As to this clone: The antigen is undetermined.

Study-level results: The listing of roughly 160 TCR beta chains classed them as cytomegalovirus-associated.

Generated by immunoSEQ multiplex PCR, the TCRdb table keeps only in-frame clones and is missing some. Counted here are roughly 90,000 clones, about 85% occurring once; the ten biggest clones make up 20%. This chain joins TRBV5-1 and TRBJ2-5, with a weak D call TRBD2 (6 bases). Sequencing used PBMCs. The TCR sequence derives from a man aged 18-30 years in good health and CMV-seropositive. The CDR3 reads CASSIGSVGGETQYF. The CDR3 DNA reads TGCGCCAGCAGCATTGGTAGTGTGGGGGGAGAGACCCAGTACTTC.